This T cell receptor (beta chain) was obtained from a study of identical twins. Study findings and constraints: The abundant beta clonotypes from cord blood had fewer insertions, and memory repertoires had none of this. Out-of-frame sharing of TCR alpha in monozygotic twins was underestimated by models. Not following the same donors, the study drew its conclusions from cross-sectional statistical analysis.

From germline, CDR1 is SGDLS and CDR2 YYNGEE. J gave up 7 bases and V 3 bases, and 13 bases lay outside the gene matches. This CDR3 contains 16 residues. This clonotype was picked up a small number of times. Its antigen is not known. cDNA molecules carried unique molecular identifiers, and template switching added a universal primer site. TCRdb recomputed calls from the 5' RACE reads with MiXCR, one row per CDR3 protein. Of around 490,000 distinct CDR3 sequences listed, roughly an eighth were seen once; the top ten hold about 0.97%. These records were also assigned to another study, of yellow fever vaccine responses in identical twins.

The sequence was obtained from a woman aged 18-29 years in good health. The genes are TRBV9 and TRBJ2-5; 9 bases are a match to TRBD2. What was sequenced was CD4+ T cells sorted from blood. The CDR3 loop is CASSAIQGSGSGTQYF. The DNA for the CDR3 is TGTGCCAGCAGCGCAATCCAGGGTAGCGGGAGTGGGACCCAGTACTTC.